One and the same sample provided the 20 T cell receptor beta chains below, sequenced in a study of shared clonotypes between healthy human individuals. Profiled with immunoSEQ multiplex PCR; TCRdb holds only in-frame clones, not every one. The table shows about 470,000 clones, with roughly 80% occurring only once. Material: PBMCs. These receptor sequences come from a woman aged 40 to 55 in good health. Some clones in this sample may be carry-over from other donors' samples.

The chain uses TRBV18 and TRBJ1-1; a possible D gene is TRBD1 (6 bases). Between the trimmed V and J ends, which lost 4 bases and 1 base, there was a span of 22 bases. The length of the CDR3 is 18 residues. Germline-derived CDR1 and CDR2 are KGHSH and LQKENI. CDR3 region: CASSQAAGRGDRNTEAFF. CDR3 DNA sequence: TGTGCCAGCTCACAAGCGGCGGGGAGGGGGGATCGGAACACTGAAGCTTTCTTT.

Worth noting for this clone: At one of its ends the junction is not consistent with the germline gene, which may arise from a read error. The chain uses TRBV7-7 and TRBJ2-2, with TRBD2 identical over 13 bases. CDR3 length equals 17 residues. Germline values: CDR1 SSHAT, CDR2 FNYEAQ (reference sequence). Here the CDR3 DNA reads TGTGCTAGCAGCTCCGGACTAGCGGGAGCCGGGGGCGGGGAGCTGTTTTTT. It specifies CASSSGLAGAGGGELFF.

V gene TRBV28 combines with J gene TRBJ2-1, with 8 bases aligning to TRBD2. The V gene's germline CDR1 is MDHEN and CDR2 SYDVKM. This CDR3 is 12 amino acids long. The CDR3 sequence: CGTGGQYNEQFF. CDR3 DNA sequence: TGTGGCACGGGGGGGCAATACAATGAGCAGTTCTTC.

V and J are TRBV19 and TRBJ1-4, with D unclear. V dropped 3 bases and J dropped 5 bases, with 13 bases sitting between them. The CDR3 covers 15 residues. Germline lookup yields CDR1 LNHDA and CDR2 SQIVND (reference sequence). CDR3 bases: TGTGCCAGTAGTATTCGGGCAGCCGGAAATGAAAAACTGTTTTTT. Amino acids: CASSIRAAGNEKLFF.

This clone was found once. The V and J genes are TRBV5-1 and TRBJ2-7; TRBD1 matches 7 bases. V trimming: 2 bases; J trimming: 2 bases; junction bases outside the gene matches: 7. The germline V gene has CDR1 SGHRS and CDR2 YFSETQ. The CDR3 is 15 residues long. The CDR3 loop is CASSLGGPGTYEQYF. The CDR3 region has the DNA TGCGCCAGCAGCTTAGGGGGCCCCGGCACCTACGAGCAGTACTTC.

The CDR3 DNA sequence: TGTGCCAGCTCACCATTACTAGCGGGAGTAGATACGCAGTATTTT. Translation gives CASSPLLAGVDTQYF. The chain uses TRBV18 and TRBJ2-3, with 11 bases that match TRBD2. This CDR3 is 15 amino acids long. The germline V gene has CDR1 KGHSH and CDR2 LQKENI. V was clipped by 2 bases and J by 5 bases; unmatched bases: 3.

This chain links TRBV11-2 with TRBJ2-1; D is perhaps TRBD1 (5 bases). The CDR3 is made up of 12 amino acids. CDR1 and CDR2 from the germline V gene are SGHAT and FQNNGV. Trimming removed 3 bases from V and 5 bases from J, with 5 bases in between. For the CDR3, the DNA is TGTGCCAGCAGCTTGACAGACAATGAGCAGTTCTTC. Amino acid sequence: CASSLTDNEQFF.

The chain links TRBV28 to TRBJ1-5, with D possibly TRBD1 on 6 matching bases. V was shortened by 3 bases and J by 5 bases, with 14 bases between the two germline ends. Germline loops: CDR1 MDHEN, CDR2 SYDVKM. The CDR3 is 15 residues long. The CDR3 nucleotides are TGTGCCAGCAGTTTGTCCGGACAGCACTATCAGCCCCAGCATTTT. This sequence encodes CASSLSGQHYQPQHF.

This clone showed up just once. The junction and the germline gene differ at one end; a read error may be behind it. The CDR3 DNA follows: TGTGCCAGCTCGCCCAGCGGGAACACTGAAGCTCTCTTT. Its protein is CASSPSGNTEALF. V and J are TRBV18 and TRBJ1-1, with D unclear. In germline, CDR1 is KGHSH, CDR2 LQKENI. The CDR3 runs to 13 residues.

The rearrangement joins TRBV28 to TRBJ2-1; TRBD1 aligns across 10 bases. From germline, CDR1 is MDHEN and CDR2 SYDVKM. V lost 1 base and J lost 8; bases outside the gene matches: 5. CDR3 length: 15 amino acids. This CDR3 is CASSLLGQGVDEQFF. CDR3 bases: TGTGCCAGCAGTTTATTAGGACAGGGGGTCGATGAGCAGTTCTTC.

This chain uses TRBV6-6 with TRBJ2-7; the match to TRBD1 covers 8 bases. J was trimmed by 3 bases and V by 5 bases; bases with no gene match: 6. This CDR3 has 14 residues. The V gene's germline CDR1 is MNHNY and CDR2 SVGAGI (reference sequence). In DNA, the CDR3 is TGTGCCAGCAGTGTCGTGGACAGGGACTACGAGCAGTACTTC. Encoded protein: CASSVVDRDYEQYF.

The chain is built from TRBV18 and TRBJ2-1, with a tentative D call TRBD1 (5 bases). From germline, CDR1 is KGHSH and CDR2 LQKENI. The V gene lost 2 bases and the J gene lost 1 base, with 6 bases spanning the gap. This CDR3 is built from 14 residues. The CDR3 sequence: CASSPTGSYNEQFF. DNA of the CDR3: TGTGCCAGCTCACCAACAGGATCCTACAATGAGCAGTTCTTC.

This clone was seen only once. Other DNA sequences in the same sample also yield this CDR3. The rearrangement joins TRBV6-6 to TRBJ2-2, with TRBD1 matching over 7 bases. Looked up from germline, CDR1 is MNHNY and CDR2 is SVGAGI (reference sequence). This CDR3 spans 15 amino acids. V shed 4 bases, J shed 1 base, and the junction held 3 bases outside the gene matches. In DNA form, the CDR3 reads TGTGCCAGCAGTTCCGGGACAGTGAACACCGGGGAGCTGTTTTTT. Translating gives CASSSGTVNTGELFF.

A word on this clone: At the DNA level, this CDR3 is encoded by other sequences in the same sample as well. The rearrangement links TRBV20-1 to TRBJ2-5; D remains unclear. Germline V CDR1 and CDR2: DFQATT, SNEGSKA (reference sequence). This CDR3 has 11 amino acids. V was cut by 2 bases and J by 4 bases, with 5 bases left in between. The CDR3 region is CSARPAETQYF. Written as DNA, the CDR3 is TGCAGTGCTAGACCGGCAGAGACCCAGTACTTC.

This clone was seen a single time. The CDR3 DNA reads as TGTGCCAGCAGCCCAGGACTAGCATCAGATACGCAGTATTTT. This translates into CASSPGLASDTQYF. V gene TRBV7-8 combines with J gene TRBJ2-3; 8 bases match TRBD2. CDR3 size: 14 residues. Germline CDR1 reads SGHVS; CDR2 reads FQNEAQ. V gave up 5 bases and J gave up 4 bases; unmatched junction bases: 5.

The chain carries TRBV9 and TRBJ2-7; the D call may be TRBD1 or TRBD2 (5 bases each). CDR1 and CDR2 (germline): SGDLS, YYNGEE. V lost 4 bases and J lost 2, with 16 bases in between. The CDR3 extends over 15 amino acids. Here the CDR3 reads CASSSWAGRAYEQYF. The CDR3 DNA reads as TGTGCCAGCAGCTCCTGGGCAGGGAGAGCCTACGAGCAGTACTTC.

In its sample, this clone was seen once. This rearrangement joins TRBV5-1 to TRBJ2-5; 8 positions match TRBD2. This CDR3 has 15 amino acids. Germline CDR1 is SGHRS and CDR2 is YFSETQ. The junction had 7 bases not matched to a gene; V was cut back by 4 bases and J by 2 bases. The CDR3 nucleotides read TGCGCCAGCAGCAAAACTAGCGGCCTACAAGAGACCCAGTACTTC. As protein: CASSKTSGLQETQYF. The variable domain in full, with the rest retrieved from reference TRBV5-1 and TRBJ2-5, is KAGVTQTPRYLIKTRGQQVTLSCSPISGHRSVSWYQQTPGQGLQFLFEYFSETQRNKGNFPGRFSGRQFSNSRSEMNVSTLELGDSALYLCASSKTSGLQETQYFGPGTRLLVL.

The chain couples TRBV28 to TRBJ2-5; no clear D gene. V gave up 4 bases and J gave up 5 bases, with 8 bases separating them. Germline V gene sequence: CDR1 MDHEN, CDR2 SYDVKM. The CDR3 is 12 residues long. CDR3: CASSSYEETQYF. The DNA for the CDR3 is TGTGCCAGCAGTTCGTACGAGGAGACCCAGTACTTC.

CDR3 region: CASGLVQGWGRSYNEQFF. As DNA, the CDR3 is TGTGCTAGTGGTTTGGTACAAGGGTGGGGAAGGTCCTACAATGAGCAGTTCTTC. V is TRBV12-5 and J is TRBJ2-1; D not resolved. Trimming cost V 0 bases and J 1 base, with 16 bases left between them. Germline V gives CDR1 LGHNT, CDR2 FRNRAP. This CDR3 contains 18 residues.

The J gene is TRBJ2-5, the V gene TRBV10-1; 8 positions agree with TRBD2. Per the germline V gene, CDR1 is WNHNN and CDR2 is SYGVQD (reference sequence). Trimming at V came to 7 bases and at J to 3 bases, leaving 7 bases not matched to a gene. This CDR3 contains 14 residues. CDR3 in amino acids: CASTFTSGKETQYF. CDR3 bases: TGCGCCAGCACTTTCACTAGCGGTAAAGAGACCCAGTACTTC.